Shown below are 15 T cell receptor beta chains from a single sample sequenced in a study of blood T cell repertoires in COVID-19. Clones were read by immunoSEQ multiplex PCR, and TCRdb kept only the in-frame ones, dropping some. This sample has about 170,000 clones, with around four fifths found just once. Material: peripheral blood. The receptors were sampled from a woman in her 70s who had recovered from COVID-19.

This clone appeared a few times. The chain links TRBV7-9 to TRBJ1-5; possibly TRBD1 for D (5 bases). V lost 0 bases and J lost 5, with 14 bases in between. Germline V gene data show CDR1 as SEHNR and CDR2 as FQNEAQ (reference sequence). The CDR3 covers 16 residues. The CDR3: CASSLAGGGVDQPQHF. DNA of the CDR3: TGTGCCAGCAGCTTAGCGGGCGGGGGGGTAGATCAGCCCCAGCATTTT.

This clone was seen just once. The chain couples TRBV5-1 to TRBJ2-3; 7 bases are shared with TRBD1. CDR1 and CDR2 (germline): SGHRS, YFSETQ. V lost 4 bases to trimming and J lost 6 bases; unmatched junction nucleotides: 11. This CDR3 spans 15 amino acids. The CDR3 nucleotides are TGCGCCAGCAGCCCGGGGAGAGGGGGCGCTGATACGCAGTATTTT. Translating it yields CASSPGRGGADTQYF.

V is TRBV5-4 and J is TRBJ2-7; TRBD2 matches 8 bases. Unmatched junction bases numbered 8, after V lost 9 bases and J lost 0 bases. This CDR3 comprises 14 residues. Germline assignment: CDR1 SGHNT and CDR2 YYREEE (reference sequence). The CDR3 sequence: CATHGGGSSYEQYF. The CDR3 DNA sequence: TGTGCCACCCACGGGGGGGGGAGCTCCTACGAGCAGTACTTC.

V and J are TRBV7-2 and TRBJ2-5; the D gene is possibly TRBD2 (6 bases). CDR1 SGHTA and CDR2 FQGNSA come from the germline V gene. Trimming removed 6 bases from V and 5 bases from J, with 13 bases in between. CDR3 length: 13 residues. The CDR3 DNA is TGTGCCAGCAGTCGGACCAGCGGGGAGACCCAGTACTTC. Protein: CASSRTSGETQYF.

In DNA, the CDR3 is TGTGCCAGCACCCAGACAGGGGCCACTGAAGCTTTCTTT. Protein: CASTQTGATEAFF. The gene calls are TRBV11-2 and TRBJ1-1; TRBD1 aligns across 8 bases. The CDR3 has 13 amino acids. The trim removed 7 bases at V and 4 bases at J, leaving 5 bases unmatched. CDR1 is SGHAT, CDR2 FQNNGV, per germline.

The chain combines TRBV9 with TRBJ2-2; D ambiguous. The V end lost 4 bases, the J end lost 5 bases, and 21 bases lay between the germline ends. Germline V lookup: CDR1 SGDLS, CDR2 YYNGEE. The CDR3 has 17 amino acids. CDR3 nucleotide sequence: TGTGCCAGCAGCCCCCCCTCCGTGCGGCGGCAAACCGGGGAGCTGTTTTTT. It specifies CASSPPSVRRQTGELFF.

The chain links TRBV7-3 to TRBJ1-1; D perhaps matches TRBD1 (5 bases). V lost 4 bases to trimming and J lost 10 bases, with 16 bases between them. Germline CDR1 and CDR2: SGHTA and FQGTGA. The CDR3 extends over 13 amino acids. CDR3 sequence (DNA): TGTGCCAGCAGCTCCCCACAGGCGCCGAGAGCTTTCTTT. Translation gives CASSSPQAPRAFF. The whole variable domain, remainder taken from reference TRBV7-3 and TRBJ1-1, is GAGVSQTPSNKVTEKGKYVELRCDPISGHTALYWYRQSLGQGPEFLIYFQGTGAADDSGLPNDRFFAVRPEGSVSTLKIQRTERGDSAVYLCASSSPQAPRAFFGQGTRLTVV.

This CDR3 is CASSSRGLGGNEQFF. The CDR3 nucleotides read TGTGCCAGCAGCTCCCGAGGACTAGGGGGCAATGAGCAGTTCTTC. The chain employs TRBV11-2 and TRBJ2-1, with D possibly matching TRBD2 (7 bases). The V gene lost 4 bases and the J gene lost 6 bases, with 16 bases spanning the gap. Germline lookup yields CDR1 SGHAT and CDR2 FQNNGV. CDR3 size: 15 residues.

V usage is TRBV5-4 and J usage is TRBJ2-2, with 7 bases identical to TRBD2. CDR1 is SGHNT and CDR2 is YYREEE in the germline V gene (reference sequence). V was pared by 4 bases and J by 4 bases, with 10 bases of the junction left unmatched. The CDR3 has 16 residues. The CDR3, as DNA: TGTGCCAGCAGCATGGGGGGGGGAGGCGGCACCGGGGAGCTGTTTTTT. Translated, it gives CASSMGGGGGTGELFF.

The chain employs TRBV5-6 and TRBJ2-2; D not certain. Germline V gene lookup returns CDR1 SGHDT and CDR2 YYEEEE. The CDR3 covers 15 residues. Trimming removed 0 bases from V and 0 bases from J, with 6 bases in between. CDR3 sequence: CASSLDRPNTGELFF. The CDR3 DNA reads TGTGCCAGCAGCTTGGACAGACCGAACACCGGGGAGCTGTTTTTT.

The rearrangement joins TRBV4-1 to TRBJ1-4, with a tentative D call TRBD1 (5 bases). The CDR3 is 17 residues long. Trimming stripped 1 base from V and 0 bases from J, with 12 bases between. From germline, CDR1 is MGHRA and CDR2 YSYEKL. The CDR3 DNA reads as TGCGCCAGCAGCCAAGTCGCGGGGGGGACAACTAATGAAAAACTGTTTTTT. It translates to CASSQVAGGTTNEKLFF.

Of note for this clone: The sample holds other DNA sequences that translate to the same CDR3. V usage is TRBV5-1 and J usage is TRBJ2-7; 12 positions match TRBD2. J gave up 4 bases and V 3 bases, and 2 bases lay outside the gene matches. The CDR3 consists of 14 residues. Germline V lookup: CDR1 SGHRS, CDR2 YFSETQ. CDR3 sequence (DNA): TGCGCCAGCAGCTCGACTAGCGGGAGTTACGAGCAGTACTTC. Its protein is CASSSTSGSYEQYF.

About this clone itself: This sample also contains other DNA sequences that code for the same CDR3. The chain links TRBV18 to TRBJ1-1; 7 bases fit TRBD1. The germline V gene has CDR1 KGHSH and CDR2 LQKENI. The CDR3 runs to 13 residues. Trimming cost V 2 bases and J 6 bases; bases outside gene matches: 3. The CDR3, as DNA: TGTGCCAGCTCACCAGACAGGGCGGCTGAAGCTTTCTTT. This translates into CASSPDRAAEAFF.

This chain links TRBV7-3 with TRBJ1-1; D is possibly TRBD1 (6 bases). Germline CDR1 reads SGHTA; CDR2 reads FQGTGA. The CDR3 has 15 residues. Trimming cost V 5 bases and J 3 bases, with 16 bases left between them. DNA for the CDR3: TGTGCCAGCAGCCCCAGGGGATATTCGGACACTGAAGCTTTCTTT. Encoded protein: CASSPRGYSDTEAFF.

The chain links TRBV14 to TRBJ2-1; D is perhaps TRBD2 (6 bases). V lost 8 bases to trimming and J lost 4 bases, with 15 bases between them. CDR1 and CDR2 from the germline V gene are SGHDN and FVKESK. This CDR3 is 14 amino acids long. Written as DNA, the CDR3 is TGTGCCAGCCAGGCCCACGGGGGTTACAATGAGCAGTTCTTC. It is translated as CASQAHGGYNEQFF.